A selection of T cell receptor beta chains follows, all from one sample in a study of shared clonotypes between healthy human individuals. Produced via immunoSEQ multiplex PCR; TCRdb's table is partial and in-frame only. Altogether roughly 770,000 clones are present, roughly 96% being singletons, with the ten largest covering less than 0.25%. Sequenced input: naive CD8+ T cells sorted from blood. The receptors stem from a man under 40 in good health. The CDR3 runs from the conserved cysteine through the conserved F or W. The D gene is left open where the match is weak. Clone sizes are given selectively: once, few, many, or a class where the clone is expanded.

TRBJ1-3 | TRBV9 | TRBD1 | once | CASSEGQGASSGNTIYF | TGTGCCAGCAGCGAAGGACAGGGGGCGAGCTCTGGAAACACCATATATTTT
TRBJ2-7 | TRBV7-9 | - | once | CASSLEEDKDYEQYF | TGTGCCAGCAGCTTAGAGGAGGACAAGGACTACGAGCAGTACTTC
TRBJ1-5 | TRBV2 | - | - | CASSASRSPNQPQHF | TGTGCCAGCAGTGCAAGCCGTTCCCCTAATCAGCCCCAGCATTTT
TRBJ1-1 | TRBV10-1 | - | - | CASSQHRDMNTEAFF | TGCGCCAGCAGTCAACACAGGGATATGAACACTGAAGCTTTCTTT
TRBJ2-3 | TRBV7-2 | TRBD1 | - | CASSYDGTGGSDTQYF | TGTGCCAGCAGTTACGATGGGACAGGGGGTTCAGATACGCAGTATTTT
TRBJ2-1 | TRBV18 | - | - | CASSPVGSYNEQFF | TGTGCCAGCTCACCAGTTGGGTCCTACAATGAGCAGTTCTTC
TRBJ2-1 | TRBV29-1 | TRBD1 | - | CSVEESRGRTWNEQFF | TGCAGCGTTGAAGAAAGCAGGGGGCGGACGTGGAATGAGCAGTTCTTC
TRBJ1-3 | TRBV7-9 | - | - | CASNLGNTIYF | TGTGCCAGCAACCTCGGAAACACCATATATTTT
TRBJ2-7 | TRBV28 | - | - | CASSFGGSYEQYF | TGTGCCAGCAGTTTCGGGGGTTCCTACGAGCAGTACTTC
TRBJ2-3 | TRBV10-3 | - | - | CAITSRERTDTQYF | TGTGCCATCACCTCCCGGGAGAGGACAGATACGCAGTATTTT
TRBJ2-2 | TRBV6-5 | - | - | CASSQVRSSTGELFF | TGTGCCAGCAGCCAAGTTCGTTCCTCCACCGGGGAGCTGTTTTTT
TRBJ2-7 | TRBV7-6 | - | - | CASSPAAGQSYEQYF | TGTGCCAGCAGCCCCGCTGCCGGGCAATCCTACGAGCAGTACTTC
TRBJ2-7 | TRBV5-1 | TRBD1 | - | CASSPWGQGADEQYF | TGCGCCAGCAGCCCGTGGGGACAGGGGGCCGACGAGCAGTACTTC
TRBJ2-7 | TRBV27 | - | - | CASSFRGRYEQYF | TGTGCCAGCAGTTTCCGGGGACGCTACGAGCAGTACTTC
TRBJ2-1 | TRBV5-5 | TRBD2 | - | CASILTREGLGFIYNEQFF | TGTGCCAGCATCCTTACCCGGGAGGGCCTCGGGTTTATATACAATGAGCAGTTCTTC
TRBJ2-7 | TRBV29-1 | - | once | CSVVVGTDYEQYF | TGCAGCGTTGTTGTCGGGACCGACTACGAGCAGTACTTC
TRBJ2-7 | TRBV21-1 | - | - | CASSKKEDSSYEQYF | TGTGCCAGCAGCAAGAAGGAGGACAGCTCCTACGAGCAGTACTTC
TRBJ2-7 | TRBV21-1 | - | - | CASSKNRIHFRSEQYF | TGTGCCAGCAGCAAAAACCGAATCCACTTCAGATCCGAGCAGTACTTC
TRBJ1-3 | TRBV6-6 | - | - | CASSYLDTIYF | TGTGCCAGCAGTTACTTAGACACCATATATTTT
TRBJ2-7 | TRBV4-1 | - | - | CASSVGQGTYEQYF | TGCGCCAGCAGCGTGGGCCAGGGGACCTACGAGCAGTACTTC
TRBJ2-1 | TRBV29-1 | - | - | CSVGREYSEQFF | TGCAGCGTTGGACGGGAGTATAGTGAGCAGTTCTTC
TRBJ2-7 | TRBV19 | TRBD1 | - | CASSLDTGGNEQYF | TGTGCCAGTAGTTTGGACACAGGGGGCAACGAGCAGTACTTC
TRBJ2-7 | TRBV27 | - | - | CASSFRSSYEQYF | TGTGCCAGCAGTTTCAGGTCCTCCTACGAGCAGTACTTC
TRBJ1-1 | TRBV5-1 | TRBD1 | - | CASSPDRGRRNTEAFF | TGCGCCAGCAGCCCCGACAGGGGGCGACGGAACACTGAAGCTTTCTTT
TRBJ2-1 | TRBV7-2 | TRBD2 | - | CASSPGLAGVGQFF | TGTGCCAGCAGCCCCGGACTAGCGGGAGTAGGTCAGTTCTTC
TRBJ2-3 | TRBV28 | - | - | CASSLSGISDTQYF | TGTGCCAGCAGTTTGTCAGGGATTTCAGATACGCAGTATTTT
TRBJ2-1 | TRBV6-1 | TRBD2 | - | CASSEALRLAGEDNEQFF | TGTGCCAGCAGTGAAGCGCTGCGACTAGCGGGAGAGGACAATGAGCAGTTCTTC